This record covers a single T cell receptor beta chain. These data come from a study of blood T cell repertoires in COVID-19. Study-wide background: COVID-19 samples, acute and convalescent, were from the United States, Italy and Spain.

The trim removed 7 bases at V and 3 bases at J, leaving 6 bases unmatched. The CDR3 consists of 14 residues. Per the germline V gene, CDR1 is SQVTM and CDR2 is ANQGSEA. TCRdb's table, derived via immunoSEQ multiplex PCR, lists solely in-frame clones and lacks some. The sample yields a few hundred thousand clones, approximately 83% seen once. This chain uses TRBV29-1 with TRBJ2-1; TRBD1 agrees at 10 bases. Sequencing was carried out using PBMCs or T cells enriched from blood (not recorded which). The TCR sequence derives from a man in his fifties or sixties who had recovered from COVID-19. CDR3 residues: CSAGGQGFYNEQFF. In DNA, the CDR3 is TGCAGCGCTGGGGGACAGGGGTTCTACAATGAGCAGTTCTTC.